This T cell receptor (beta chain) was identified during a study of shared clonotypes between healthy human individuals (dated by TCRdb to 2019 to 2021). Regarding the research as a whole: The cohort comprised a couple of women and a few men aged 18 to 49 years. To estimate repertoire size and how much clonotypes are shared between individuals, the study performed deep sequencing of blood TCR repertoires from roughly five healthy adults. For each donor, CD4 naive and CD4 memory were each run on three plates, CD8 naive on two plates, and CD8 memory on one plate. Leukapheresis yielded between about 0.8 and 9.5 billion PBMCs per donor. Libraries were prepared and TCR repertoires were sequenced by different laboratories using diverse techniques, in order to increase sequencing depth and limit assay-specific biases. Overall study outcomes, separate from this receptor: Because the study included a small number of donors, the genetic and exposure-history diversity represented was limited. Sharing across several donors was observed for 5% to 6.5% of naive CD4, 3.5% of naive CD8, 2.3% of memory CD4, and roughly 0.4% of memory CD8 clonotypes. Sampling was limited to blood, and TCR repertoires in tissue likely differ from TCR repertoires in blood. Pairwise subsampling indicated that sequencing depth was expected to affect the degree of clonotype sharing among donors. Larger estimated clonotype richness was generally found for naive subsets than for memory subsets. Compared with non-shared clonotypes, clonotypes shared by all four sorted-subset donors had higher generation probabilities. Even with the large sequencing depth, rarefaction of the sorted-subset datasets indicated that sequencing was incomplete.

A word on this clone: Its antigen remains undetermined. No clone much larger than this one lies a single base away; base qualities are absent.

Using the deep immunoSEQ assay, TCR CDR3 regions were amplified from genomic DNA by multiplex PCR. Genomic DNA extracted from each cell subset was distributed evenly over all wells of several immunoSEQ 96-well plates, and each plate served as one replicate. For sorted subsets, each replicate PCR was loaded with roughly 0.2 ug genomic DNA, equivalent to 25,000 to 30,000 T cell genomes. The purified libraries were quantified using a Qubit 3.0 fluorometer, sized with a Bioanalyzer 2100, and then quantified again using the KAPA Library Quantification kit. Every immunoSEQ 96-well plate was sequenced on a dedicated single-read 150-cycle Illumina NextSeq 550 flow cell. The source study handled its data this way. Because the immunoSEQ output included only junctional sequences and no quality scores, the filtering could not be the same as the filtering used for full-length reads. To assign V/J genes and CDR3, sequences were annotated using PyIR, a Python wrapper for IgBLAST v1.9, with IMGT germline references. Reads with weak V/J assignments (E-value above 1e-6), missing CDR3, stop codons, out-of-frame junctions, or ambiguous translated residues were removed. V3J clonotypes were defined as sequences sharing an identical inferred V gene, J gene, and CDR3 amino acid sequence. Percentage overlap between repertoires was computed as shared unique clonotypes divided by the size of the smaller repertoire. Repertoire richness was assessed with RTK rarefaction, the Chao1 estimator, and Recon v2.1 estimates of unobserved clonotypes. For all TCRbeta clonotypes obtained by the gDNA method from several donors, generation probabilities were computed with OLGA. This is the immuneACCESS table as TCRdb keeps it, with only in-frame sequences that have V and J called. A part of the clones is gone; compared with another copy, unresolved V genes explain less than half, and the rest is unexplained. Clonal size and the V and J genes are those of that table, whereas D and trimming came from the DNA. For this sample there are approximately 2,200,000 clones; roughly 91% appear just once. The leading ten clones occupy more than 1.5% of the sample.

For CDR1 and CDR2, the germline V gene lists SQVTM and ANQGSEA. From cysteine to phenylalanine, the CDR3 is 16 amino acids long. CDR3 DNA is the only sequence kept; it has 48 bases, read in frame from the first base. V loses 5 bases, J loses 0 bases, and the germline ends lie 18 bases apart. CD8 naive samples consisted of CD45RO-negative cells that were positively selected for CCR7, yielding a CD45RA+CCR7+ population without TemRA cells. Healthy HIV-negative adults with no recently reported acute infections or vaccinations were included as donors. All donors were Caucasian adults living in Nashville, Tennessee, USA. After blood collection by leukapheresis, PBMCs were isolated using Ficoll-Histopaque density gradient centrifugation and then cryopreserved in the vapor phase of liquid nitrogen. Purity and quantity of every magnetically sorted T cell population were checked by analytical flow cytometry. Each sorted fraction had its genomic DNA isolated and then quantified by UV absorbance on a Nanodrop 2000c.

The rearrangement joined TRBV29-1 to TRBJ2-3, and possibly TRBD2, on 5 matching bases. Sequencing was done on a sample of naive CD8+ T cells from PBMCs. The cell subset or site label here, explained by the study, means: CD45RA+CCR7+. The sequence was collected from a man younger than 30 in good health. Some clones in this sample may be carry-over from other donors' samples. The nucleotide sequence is TGCAGCGTTCCCAACCCAAGACTAAAAAGCACAGATACGCAGTATTTT. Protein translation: CSVPNPRLKSTDTQYF.